This passage covers 16 T cell receptor beta chains from one sample sequenced in a study of T cells after yellow fever vaccination. TCRdb used MiXCR to reprocess the 5' RACE reads, holding one entry per CDR3 protein. In the table there are 300,000 to 350,000 distinct CDR3 sequences, approximately 4.5% of which are singletons. The source material was PBMCs, sampled 15 days after the yellow fever booster vaccination. The receptors here all came from a man aged 18 to 30 who received the YFV17D yellow fever vaccine.

This clonotype has a count of ten or more. The CDR3 loop is CASTRATATEAFF. The CDR3 DNA sequence: TGTGCCAGCACACGGGCGACGGCGACTGAAGCTTTCTTT. This chain links TRBV12-3 or TRBV12-4 with TRBJ1-1; D ambiguous. V lost 7 bases and J 5 bases, leaving 14 bases between the germline ends. This CDR3 has 13 amino acids.

This chain links TRBV5-1 with TRBJ1-2; weak D call: TRBD1 (5 bases). Germline CDR1 is SGHRS and CDR2 is YFSETQ. The CDR3 sequence is 13 residues long. The germline V and J ends were trimmed by 5 bases and 6 bases, with 14 bases remaining between them. The CDR3 reads CASSSDGGHGYTF. The CDR3 DNA sequence: TGCGCCAGCAGTTCTGACGGGGGACATGGCTACACCTTC.

This clonotype was seen more than once but under ten times. The rearrangement uses TRBV18 and TRBJ1-6; a weak D match, TRBD1 (6 bases). This CDR3 contains 14 residues. Trimming pared 3 bases from V and 8 bases from J, leaving 11 bases between. Germline lookup yields CDR1 KGHSH and CDR2 LQKENI. The CDR3 here is CASSPRQDDSPLHF. CDR3 bases: TGTGCCAGCTCACCCCGACAGGATGATTCACCCCTCCACTTT.

This clonotype has a count of ten or more. V and J are TRBV7-9 and TRBJ2-1; possibly TRBD2 for D (7 bases). V lost 0 bases and J lost 4, with 13 bases in between. The germline gives CDR1 SEHNR, CDR2 FQNEAQ (reference sequence). The CDR3 runs 16 residues. The CDR3 spells CASSLASGGPYNEQFF. CDR3 DNA sequence: TGTGCCAGCAGCTTAGCGTCGGGGGGCCCTTACAATGAGCAGTTCTTC. Full variable domain (rest looked up from reference TRBV7-9 and TRBJ2-1): DTGVSQNPRHKITKRGQNVTFRCDPISEHNRLYWYRQTLGQGPEFLTYFQNEAQLEKSRLLSDRFSAERPKGSFSTLEIQRTEQGDSAMYLCASSLASGGPYNEQFFGPGTRLTVL.

This clonotype was seen at least ten times. This chain connects TRBV12-3 or TRBV12-4 to TRBJ1-2; D is unresolved. The length of the CDR3 is 12 residues. V was trimmed by 7 bases and J by 8 bases, leaving 14 bases between them. DNA for the CDR3: TGTGCCAGCAAGCTGCAAGCCGGGGGCTACACCTTC. Protein product: CASKLQAGGYTF.

This clonotype was detected a few times. The rearrangement joins TRBV5-1 to TRBJ2-3; 9 nucleotides agree with TRBD1. CDR1 SGHRS and CDR2 YFSETQ come from the germline V gene. The CDR3 sequence is 17 residues long. V was pared by 2 bases and J by 2 bases, with 9 bases of the junction left unmatched. The CDR3, as DNA: TGCGCCAGCAGCTTAAGTCCCCGGACAGGGGTCACAGATACGCAGTATTTT. This codes for CASSLSPRTGVTDTQYF.

This clonotype was picked up many times. The J gene is TRBJ2-7, the V gene TRBV6-6; possibly TRBD1 for D (5 bases). Between the trimmed V and J ends, which lost 6 bases and 3 bases, there was a span of 18 bases. This CDR3 is 15 amino acids long. Germline V gives CDR1 MNHNY, CDR2 SVGAGI (reference sequence). The DNA of the CDR3 is TGTGCCAGCAGGCCCCATCAGGGCGAGAACTACGAGCAGTACTTC. Protein product: CASRPHQGENYEQYF.

This clonotype was detected ten times or more. This chain uses TRBV6-5 with TRBJ2-3; D not certain. V lost 1 base and J 6 bases, leaving 8 bases between the germline ends. This CDR3 has 13 residues. Germline V gene sequence: CDR1 MNHEY, CDR2 SVGAGI. CDR3 sequence reads: CASSYLKTDTQYF. The CDR3 DNA reads TGTGCCAGCAGTTACTTAAAGACGGATACGCAGTATTTT.

In this sample, this clonotype turned up many times. DNA of the CDR3: TGCGCCAGCAGCCAAGATGTTGCGGGAGTGGGCTATGGCTACACCTTC. Translated, it gives CASSQDVAGVGYGYTF. This sequence joins TRBV4-3 and TRBJ1-2; D is ambiguous. This CDR3 is built from 16 residues. Germline V gives CDR1 LGHNA, CDR2 YSLEER. V dropped 0 bases and J dropped 4 bases, with 15 bases sitting between them.

This clonotype was seen a few times. The chain is built from TRBV5-1 and TRBJ2-5; 10 bases fit TRBD1. From germline, CDR1 is SGHRS and CDR2 YFSETQ. V lost 1 base and J lost 5; bases outside the gene matches: 11. This CDR3 is 17 amino acids long. The CDR3 DNA is TGCGCCAGCAGCTTGCCGGGGACAGGGGCCCTGAGGGAGACCCAGTACTTC. Translating gives CASSLPGTGALRETQYF.

This clonotype occurred a few times. This chain uses TRBV7-9 with TRBJ2-5; D unresolved. V was pared by 5 bases and J by 6 bases, with 13 bases between. Germline-derived CDR1 and CDR2 are SEHNR and FQNEAQ (reference sequence). The CDR3 contains 13 residues. CDR3 in amino acids: CASSREVVQTQYF. In DNA form, the CDR3 reads TGTGCCAGCAGCCGAGAGGTGGTACAGACCCAGTACTTC.

In its sample, this clonotype was seen a few times. One junction end disagrees with the germline gene, perhaps due to a read error. The chain has TRBV20-1 and TRBJ1-1; 7 bases map to TRBD1. The CDR3 has 14 amino acids. Germline CDR1 reads DFQATT; CDR2 reads SNEGSKA (reference sequence). The CDR3 sequence is CSARETGWNSEAFF. CDR3 DNA: TGCAGTGCTAGAGAGACAGGGTGGAACTCTGAAGCTTTCTTT.

This clonotype was observed a handful of times. The chain carries TRBV7-8 and TRBJ2-2; tentatively, D is TRBD1 or TRBD2 (5 bases each). The V end was cut by 6 bases, the J end by 0 bases, with 17 bases between. The CDR3 totals 17 residues. CDR1 and CDR2 from the germline V gene are SGHVS and FQNEAQ. CDR3 amino acids: CASRTRAGTSNTGELFF. CDR3 coding DNA: TGTGCCAGCAGGACCAGGGCCGGGACCTCGAACACCGGGGAGCTGTTTTTT.

This clonotype showed up many times. The chain combines TRBV7-2 with TRBJ2-1; no reliable D call. CDR3 length equals 14 residues. Trimming cost V 1 base and J 4 bases, with 8 bases left between them. In germline, CDR1 is SGHTA, CDR2 FQGNSA. The CDR3 sequence is CASSLDIGYNEQFF. CDR3 sequence (DNA): TGTGCCAGCAGCTTAGATATTGGGTACAATGAGCAGTTCTTC.

V gene TRBV2 combines with J gene TRBJ2-7; D may be TRBD1 (6 bases). The CDR3 extends over 13 amino acids. Looked up from germline, CDR1 is SNHLY and CDR2 is FYNNEI. The V and J ends lost 4 bases and 7 bases respectively, with 14 bases between them. In DNA, the CDR3 is TGTGCCAGCAGTGCGGCAGGGGTTATTGAGCAGTACGTC. Its protein product is CASSAAGVIEQYV.

The CDR3 coding sequence is TGTGCCAGCAGCCGACTAGCGGCCTCCACGGATGAGCAGTTCTTC. Translating gives CASSRLAASTDEQFF. This chain connects TRBV7-2 to TRBJ2-1, with 9 bases that match TRBD2. CDR1 SGHTA and CDR2 FQGNSA come from the germline V gene. The CDR3 is made up of 15 amino acids. The V and J ends lost 5 bases and 8 bases, in that order; junction bases with no gene match: 10. The complete variable domain, with remaining parts taken from reference TRBV7-2 and TRBJ2-1, reads GAGVSQSPSNKVTEKGKDVELRCDPISGHTALYWYRQSLGQGLEFLIYFQGNSAPDKSGLPSDRFSAERTGGSVSTLTIQRTQQEDSAVYLCASSRLAASTDEQFFGPGTRLTVL.